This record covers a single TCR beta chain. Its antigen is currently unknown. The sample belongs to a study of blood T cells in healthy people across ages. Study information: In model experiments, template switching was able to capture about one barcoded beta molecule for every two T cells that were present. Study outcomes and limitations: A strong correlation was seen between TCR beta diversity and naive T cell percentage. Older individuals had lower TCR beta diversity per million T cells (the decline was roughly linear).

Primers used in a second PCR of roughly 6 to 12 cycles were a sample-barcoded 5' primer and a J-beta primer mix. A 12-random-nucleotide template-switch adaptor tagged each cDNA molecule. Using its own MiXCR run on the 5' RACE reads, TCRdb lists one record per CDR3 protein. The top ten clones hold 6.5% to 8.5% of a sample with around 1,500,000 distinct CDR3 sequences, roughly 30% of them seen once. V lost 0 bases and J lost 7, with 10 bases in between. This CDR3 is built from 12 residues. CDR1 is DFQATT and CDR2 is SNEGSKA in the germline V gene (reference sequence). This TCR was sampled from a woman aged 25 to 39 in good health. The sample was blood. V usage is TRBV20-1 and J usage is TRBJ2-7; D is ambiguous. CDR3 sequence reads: CSARDPEREQYF. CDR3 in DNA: TGCAGTGCTAGAGATCCTGAGAGGGAGCAGTACTTC.